This T cell receptor (beta chain) was found in a study of T cell repertoires in cytomegalovirus infection. TCRdb passed the reads through MiXCR, listing each CDR3 protein once. The sample lists hundreds of thousands of distinct CDR3 sequences; 24% were seen once. Per the germline V gene, CDR1 is SGHTA and CDR2 is FQGNSA. This CDR3 spans 15 amino acids. Germline trimming cut 5 bases from V and 12 bases from J; bases unmatched to any gene: 10. This clonotype was obtained from a human donor in good health (CMV status not recorded). Some clones in this sample may be carry-over from other donors' samples. The sequenced material came from CD8+ T cells from PBMCs. The rearrangement joins TRBV7-2 to TRBJ2-1; TRBD2 matches 13 bases. CDR3 in amino acids: CASSALAGGLYGQFF. For the CDR3, the DNA is TGTGCCAGCAGCGCACTAGCGGGGGGGCTTTATGGGCAGTTCTTC. Drawing the rest from reference TRBV7-2 and TRBJ2-1, the complete variable domain is GAGVSQSPSNKVTEKGKDVELRCDPISGHTALYWYRQSLGQGLEFLIYFQGNSAPDKSGLPSDRFSAERTGGSVSTLTIQRTQQEDSAVYLCASSALAGGLYGQFFGPGTRLTVL.